This T cell receptor beta chain was captured by sequencing in a study of tumor-infiltrating lymphocytes in primary liver carcinoma. Joint extraction of RNA and DNA used roughly 20-32 mg of bulk tissue that was unsorted. Over 85% of the cells were viable tumor cells in every tumor sample. This clonotype has a single count. Germline is not matched at one junction end, which may reflect a read error. The CDR3 is 15 residues long. The germline V gene has CDR1 SEHNR and CDR2 FQNEAQ (reference sequence). Using a constant-region primer together with ProtoScript II reverse transcriptase, TCR beta cDNA was made from 500 to 650 ng of total RNA. Libraries covering TCR beta were generated through three nested multiplex PCR rounds (using a slightly modified ARM-PCR). Rounds one and two of PCR, each of roughly 10 cycles, were primed with TRBV1-TRBV30 forward primers and a C-beta reverse primer. Using its own MiXCR run on the multiplex PCR reads, TCRdb lists one record per CDR3 protein. The table lists about 78,000 distinct CDR3 sequences, 70% to 80% of them singletons.

The V and J genes are TRBV7-9 and TRBJ2-7, with 7 bases matching TRBD1. The sequencing sample was made of liver tumor tissue from sampling region 4. Regarding subset: tumor region T4, right-lateral pole. The sequence derives from a woman aged 55-70 years with primary liver carcinoma and hepatitis B virus infection. The CDR3 is CASSLARGQFYEQYF. The DNA of the CDR3 is TGTGCCAGCAGCTTAGCAAGGGGACAGTTCTACGAGCAGTACTTT.